This T cell receptor (beta chain) came from a study of blood T cell repertoires in COVID-19. Authors' analysis steps: Nucleated cell number was recorded as an estimate derived from reference gene primer amplification. Some clones are missing from TCRdb's copy, which holds only in-frame ones; the method was immunoSEQ multiplex PCR. The V and J calls and clone size were taken over from that table, and D and trimming were inferred from the DNA. Of some 150,000 clones in the sample, approximately 87% are singletons; the top ten hold approximately 40%. Sequences were obtained from peripheral blood. This TCR was sampled from a man aged 45-65 years who had recovered from COVID-19.

The CDR3 protein is CASSVRTKETQYF. CDR3 DNA sequence: TGTGCCAGCAGCGTCCGGACTAAAGAGACCCAGTACTTC. This chain links TRBV9 with TRBJ2-5; D might be TRBD2 (6 bases). CDR1 is SGDLS and CDR2 is YYNGEE in the germline V gene. This CDR3 contains 13 residues. V gave up 2 bases and J gave up 3 bases, with 8 bases separating them.